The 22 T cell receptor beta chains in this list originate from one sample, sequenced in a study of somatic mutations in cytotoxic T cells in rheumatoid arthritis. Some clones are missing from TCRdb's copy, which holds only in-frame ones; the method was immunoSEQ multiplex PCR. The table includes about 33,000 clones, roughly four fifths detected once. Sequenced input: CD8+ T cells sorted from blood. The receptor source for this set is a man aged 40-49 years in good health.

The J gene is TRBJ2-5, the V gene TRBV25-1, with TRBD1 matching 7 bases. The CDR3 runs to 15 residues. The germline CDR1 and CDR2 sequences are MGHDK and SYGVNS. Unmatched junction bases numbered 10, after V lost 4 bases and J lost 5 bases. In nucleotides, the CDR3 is TGTGCCAGCAGTGGGGACAGCCGGCGGCTGGAGACCCAGTACTTC. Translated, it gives CASSGDSRRLETQYF. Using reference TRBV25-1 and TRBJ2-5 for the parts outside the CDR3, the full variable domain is EADIYQTPRYLVIGTGKKITLECSQTMGHDKMYWYQQDPGMELHLIHYSYGVNSTEKGDLSSESTVSRIRTEHFPLTLESARPSHTSQYLCASSGDSRRLETQYFGPGTRLLVL.

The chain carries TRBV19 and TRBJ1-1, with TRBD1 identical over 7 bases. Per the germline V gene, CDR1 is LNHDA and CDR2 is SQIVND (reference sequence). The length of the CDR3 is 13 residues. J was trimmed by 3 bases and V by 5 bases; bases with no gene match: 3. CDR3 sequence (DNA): TGTGCCAGTAGTGCAACAGGGGACACTGAAGCTTTCTTT. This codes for CASSATGDTEAFF.

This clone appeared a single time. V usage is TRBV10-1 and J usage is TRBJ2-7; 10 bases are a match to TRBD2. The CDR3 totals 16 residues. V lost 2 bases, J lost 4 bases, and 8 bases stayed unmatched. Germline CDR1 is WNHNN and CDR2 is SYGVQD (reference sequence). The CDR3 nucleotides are TGCGCCAGCAGTGAGAGTTCTAGCGGGAGATCTTACGAGCAGTACTTC. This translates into CASSESSSGRSYEQYF.

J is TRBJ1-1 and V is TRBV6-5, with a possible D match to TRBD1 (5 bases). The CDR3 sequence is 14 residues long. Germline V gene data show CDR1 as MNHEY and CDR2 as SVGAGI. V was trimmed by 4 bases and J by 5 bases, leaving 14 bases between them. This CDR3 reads CASSWDAGRTEAFF. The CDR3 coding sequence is TGTGCCAGCAGTTGGGACGCAGGGAGAACTGAAGCTTTCTTT.

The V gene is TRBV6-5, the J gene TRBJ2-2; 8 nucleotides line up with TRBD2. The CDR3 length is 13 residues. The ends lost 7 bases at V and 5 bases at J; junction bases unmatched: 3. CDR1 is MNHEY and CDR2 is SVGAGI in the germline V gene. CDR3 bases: TGTGCCAGCAATAAGCGGGAGACCGGGGAGCTGTTTTTT. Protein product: CASNKRETGELFF.

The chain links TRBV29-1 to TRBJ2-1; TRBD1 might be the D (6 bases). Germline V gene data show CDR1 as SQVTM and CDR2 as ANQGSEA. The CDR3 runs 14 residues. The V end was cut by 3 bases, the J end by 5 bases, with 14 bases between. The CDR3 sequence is CSVEGRGFHNEQFF. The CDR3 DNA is TGCAGCGTTGAGGGCAGGGGTTTCCACAATGAGCAGTTCTTC.

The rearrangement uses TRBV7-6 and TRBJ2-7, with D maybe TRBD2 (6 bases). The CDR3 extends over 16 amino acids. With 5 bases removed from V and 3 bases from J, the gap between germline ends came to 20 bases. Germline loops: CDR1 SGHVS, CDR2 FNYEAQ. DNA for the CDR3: TGTGCCAGCAGCACCCCCGCGAGCGGAGGGCACTACGAGCAGTACTTC. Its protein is CASSTPASGGHYEQYF.

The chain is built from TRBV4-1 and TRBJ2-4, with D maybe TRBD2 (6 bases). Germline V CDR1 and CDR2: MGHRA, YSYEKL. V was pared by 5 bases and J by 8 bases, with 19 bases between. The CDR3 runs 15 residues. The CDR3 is CASSLGLSGEDIQYF. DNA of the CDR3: TGCGCCAGCAGCTTGGGACTTTCGGGGGAAGACATTCAGTACTTC.

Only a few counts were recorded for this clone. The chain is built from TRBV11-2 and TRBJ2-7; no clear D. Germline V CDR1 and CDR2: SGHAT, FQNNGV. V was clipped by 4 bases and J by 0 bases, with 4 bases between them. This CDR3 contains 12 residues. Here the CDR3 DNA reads TGTGCCAGCAGCTACGGCTCCTACGAGCAGTACTTC. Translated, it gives CASSYGSYEQYF.

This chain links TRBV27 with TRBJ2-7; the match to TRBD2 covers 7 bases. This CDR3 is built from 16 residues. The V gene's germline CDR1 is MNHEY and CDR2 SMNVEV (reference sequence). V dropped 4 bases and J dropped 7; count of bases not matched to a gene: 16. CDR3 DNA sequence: TGTGCCAGCAGTTCGCCCTGGTCTAGCGGTAGGGAAGAGCAGTACTTC. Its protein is CASSSPWSSGREEQYF.

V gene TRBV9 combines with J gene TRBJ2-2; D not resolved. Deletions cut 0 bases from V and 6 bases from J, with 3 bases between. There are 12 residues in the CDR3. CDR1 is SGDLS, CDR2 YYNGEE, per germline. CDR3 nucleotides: TGTGCCAGCAGCGTAGATTCCGGGGAGCTGTTTTTT. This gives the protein CASSVDSGELFF.

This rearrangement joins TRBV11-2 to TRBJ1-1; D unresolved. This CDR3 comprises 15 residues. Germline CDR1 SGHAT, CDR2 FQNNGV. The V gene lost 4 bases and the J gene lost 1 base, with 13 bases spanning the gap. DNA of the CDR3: TGTGCCAGCAGCTCCCCCGACACACCGAACACTGAAGCTTTCTTT. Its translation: CASSSPDTPNTEAFF.

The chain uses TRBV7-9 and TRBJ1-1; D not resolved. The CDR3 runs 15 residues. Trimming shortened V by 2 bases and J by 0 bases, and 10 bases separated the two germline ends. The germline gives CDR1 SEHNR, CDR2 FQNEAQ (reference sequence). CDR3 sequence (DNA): TGTGCCAGCAGCTTATTGGAGGTAATGAACACTGAAGCTTTCTTT. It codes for CASSLLEVMNTEAFF.

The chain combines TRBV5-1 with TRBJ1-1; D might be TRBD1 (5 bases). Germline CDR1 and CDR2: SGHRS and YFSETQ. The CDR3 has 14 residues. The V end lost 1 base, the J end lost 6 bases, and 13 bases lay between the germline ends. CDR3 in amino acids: CASSLWGGDAEAFF. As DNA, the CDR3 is TGCGCCAGCAGCTTGTGGGGGGGAGATGCTGAAGCTTTCTTT.

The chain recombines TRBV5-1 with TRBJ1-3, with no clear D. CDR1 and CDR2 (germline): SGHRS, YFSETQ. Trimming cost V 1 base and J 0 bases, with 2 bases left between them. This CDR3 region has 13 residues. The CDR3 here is CASSLSSGNTIYF. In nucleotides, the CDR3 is TGCGCCAGCAGCTTGAGCTCTGGAAACACCATATATTTT.

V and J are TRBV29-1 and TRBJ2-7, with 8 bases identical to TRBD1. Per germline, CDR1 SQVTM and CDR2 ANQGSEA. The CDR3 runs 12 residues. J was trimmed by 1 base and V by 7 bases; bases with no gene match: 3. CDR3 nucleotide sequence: TGCAGCGCGACAGGGGCATCCTACGAGCAGTACTTC. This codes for CSATGASYEQYF.

Written as DNA, the CDR3 is TGCGCCAGCAGCTTGGATTACGGACTTGCAACTAATGAAAAACTGTTTTTT. Encoded protein: CASSLDYGLATNEKLFF. The V call is TRBV5-1, the J call TRBJ1-4, with D unresolved. This CDR3 comprises 17 residues. Trimming cost V 0 bases and J 0 bases, with 12 bases left between them. Germline CDR1 reads SGHRS; CDR2 reads YFSETQ. Variable domain in full (rest from reference TRBV5-1 and TRBJ1-4): KAGVTQTPRYLIKTRGQQVTLSCSPISGHRSVSWYQQTPGQGLQFLFEYFSETQRNKGNFPGRFSGRQFSNSRSEMNVSTLELGDSALYLCASSLDYGLATNEKLFFGSGTQLSVL.

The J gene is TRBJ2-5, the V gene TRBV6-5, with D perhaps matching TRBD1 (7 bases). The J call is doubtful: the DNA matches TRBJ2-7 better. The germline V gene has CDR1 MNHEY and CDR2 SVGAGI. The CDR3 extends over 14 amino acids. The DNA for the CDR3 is TGTGCCAGCAGTTACAGGAGGGGGCTGGGCGAGCAGTACTTC. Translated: CASSYRRGLGEQYF.

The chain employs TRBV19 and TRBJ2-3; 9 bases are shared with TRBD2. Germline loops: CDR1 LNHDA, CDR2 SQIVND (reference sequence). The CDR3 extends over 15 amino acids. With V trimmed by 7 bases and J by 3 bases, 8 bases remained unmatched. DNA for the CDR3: TGTGCCAGTAAGGCTAGCGGGATGGTTACAGATACGCAGTATTTT. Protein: CASKASGMVTDTQYF.

DNA of the CDR3: TGTGCCAGCAGTTTGTGGGCCAATGAGCAGTTCTTC. This sequence encodes CASSLWANEQFF. The rearrangement links TRBV28 to TRBJ2-1; D is undetermined. Germline V lookup: CDR1 MDHEN, CDR2 SYDVKM. This CDR3 region has 12 residues. V lost 3 bases and J 6 bases, leaving 6 bases between the germline ends.

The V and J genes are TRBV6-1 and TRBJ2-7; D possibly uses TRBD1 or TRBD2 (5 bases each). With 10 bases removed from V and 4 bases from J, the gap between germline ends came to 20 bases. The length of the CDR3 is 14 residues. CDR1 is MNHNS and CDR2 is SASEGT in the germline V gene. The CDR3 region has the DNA TGTGCCACTCAAACTAGGAGTGAGGGGTACGAGCAGTACTTC. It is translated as CATQTRSEGYEQYF.

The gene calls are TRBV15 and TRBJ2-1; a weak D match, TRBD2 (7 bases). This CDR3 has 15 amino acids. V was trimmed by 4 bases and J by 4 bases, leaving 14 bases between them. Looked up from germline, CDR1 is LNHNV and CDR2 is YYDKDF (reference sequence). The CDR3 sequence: CATSKGRGAYNEQFF. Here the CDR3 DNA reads TGTGCCACCAGCAAAGGTCGGGGGGCGTACAATGAGCAGTTCTTC.